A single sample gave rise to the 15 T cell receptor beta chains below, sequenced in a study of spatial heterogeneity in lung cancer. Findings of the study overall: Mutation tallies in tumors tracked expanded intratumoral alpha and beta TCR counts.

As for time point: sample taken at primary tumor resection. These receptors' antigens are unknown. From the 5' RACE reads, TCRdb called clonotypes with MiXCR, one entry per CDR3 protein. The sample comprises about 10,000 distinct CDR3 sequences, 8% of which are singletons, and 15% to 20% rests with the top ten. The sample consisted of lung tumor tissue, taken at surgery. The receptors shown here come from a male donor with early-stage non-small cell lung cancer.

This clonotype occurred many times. The CDR3 spells CASSPDGKSYNEQFF. The CDR3 DNA sequence: TGTGCCAGCAGCCCCGACGGGAAGAGTTACAATGAGCAGTTCTTC. The V gene is TRBV7-2, the J gene TRBJ2-1, with TRBD2 as a possible D gene (5 bases). The germline CDR1 and CDR2 sequences are SGHTA and FQGNSA. V was cut by 5 bases and J by 4 bases, with 15 bases left in between. CDR3 length: 15 residues. The variable domain in full, with the rest retrieved from reference TRBV7-2 and TRBJ2-1, is GAGVSQSPSNKVTEKGKDVELRCDPISGHTALYWYRQSLGQGLEFLIYFQGNSAPDKSGLPSDRFSAERTGGSVSTLTIQRTQQEDSAVYLCASSPDGKSYNEQFFGPGTRLTVL.

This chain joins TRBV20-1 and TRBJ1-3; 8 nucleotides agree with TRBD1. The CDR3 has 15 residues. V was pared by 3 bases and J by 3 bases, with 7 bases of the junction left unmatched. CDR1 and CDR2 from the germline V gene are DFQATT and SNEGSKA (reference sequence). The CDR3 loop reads CSASFGTGYGNTIYF. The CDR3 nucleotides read TGCAGTGCTAGCTTCGGGACAGGTTATGGAAACACCATATATTTT.

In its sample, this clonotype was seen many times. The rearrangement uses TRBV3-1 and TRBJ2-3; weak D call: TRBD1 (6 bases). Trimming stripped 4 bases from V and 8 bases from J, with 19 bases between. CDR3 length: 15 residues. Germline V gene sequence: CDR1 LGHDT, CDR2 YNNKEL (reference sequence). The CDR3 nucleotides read TGTGCCAGCAGCCCACTGTGGGGGCCTGGGGGTACGCAGTATTTT. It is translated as CASSPLWGPGGTQYF.

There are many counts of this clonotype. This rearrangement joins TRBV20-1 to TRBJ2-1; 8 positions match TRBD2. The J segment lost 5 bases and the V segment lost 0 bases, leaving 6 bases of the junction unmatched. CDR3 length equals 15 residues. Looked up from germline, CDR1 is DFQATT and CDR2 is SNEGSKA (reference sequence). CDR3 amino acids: CSARDPARGDNEQFF. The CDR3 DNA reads TGCAGTGCTAGAGATCCTGCGCGGGGGGACAATGAGCAGTTCTTC.

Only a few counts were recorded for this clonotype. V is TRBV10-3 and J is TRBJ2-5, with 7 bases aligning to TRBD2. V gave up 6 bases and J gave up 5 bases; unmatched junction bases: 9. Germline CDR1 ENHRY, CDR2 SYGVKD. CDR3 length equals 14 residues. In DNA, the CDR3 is TGTGCCATCAGGGGGGGAAGCGGGGAGGAGACCCAGTACTTC. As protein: CAIRGGSGEETQYF.

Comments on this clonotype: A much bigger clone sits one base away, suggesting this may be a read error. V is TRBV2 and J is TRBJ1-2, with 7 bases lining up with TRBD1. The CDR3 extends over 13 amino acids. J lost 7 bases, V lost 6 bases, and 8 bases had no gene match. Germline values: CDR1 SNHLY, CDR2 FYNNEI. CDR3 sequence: CASSGDSSCGYTF. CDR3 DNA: TGTGCCAGCAGCGGGGACAGCTCATGTGGCTACACCTTC.

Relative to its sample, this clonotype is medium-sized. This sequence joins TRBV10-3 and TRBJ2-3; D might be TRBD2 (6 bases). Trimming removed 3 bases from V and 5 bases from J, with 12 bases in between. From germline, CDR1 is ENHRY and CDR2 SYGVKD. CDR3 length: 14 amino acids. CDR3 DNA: TGTGCCATCAGTGATGGATGGAGGGGAGATACGCAGTATTTT. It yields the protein CAISDGWRGDTQYF.

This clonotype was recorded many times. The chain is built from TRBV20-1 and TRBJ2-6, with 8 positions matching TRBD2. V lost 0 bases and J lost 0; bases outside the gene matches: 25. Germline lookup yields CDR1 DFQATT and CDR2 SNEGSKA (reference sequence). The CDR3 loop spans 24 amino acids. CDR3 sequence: CSAREPRSGVAASGFSSGANVLTF. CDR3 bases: TGCAGTGCTAGAGAACCCCGATCCGGAGTCGCGGCTAGCGGGTTTAGCTCTGGGGCCAACGTCCTGACTTTC.

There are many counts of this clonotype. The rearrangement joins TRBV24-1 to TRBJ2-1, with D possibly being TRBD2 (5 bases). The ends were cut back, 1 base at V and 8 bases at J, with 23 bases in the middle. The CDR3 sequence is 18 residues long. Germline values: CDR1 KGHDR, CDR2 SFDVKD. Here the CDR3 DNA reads TGTGCCACCAGTGATTTAAACTTGGGCGGCGCGGCGCGGGATGAGCAGTTCTTC. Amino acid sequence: CATSDLNLGGAARDEQFF.

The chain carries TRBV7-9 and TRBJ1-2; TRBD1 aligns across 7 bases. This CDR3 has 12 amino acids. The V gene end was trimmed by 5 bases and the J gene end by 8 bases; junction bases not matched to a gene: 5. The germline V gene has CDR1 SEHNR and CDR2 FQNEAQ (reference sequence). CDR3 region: CASSNRGMGYTF. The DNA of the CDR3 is TGTGCCAGCAGCAACAGGGGAATGGGCTACACCTTC.

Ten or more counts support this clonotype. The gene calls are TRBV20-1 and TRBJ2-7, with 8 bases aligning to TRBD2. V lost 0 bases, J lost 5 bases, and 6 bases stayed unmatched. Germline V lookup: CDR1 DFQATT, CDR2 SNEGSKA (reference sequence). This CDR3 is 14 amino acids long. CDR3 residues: CSARETAGVDEQYF. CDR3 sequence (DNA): TGCAGTGCTAGAGAAACAGCGGGAGTTGACGAGCAGTACTTC.

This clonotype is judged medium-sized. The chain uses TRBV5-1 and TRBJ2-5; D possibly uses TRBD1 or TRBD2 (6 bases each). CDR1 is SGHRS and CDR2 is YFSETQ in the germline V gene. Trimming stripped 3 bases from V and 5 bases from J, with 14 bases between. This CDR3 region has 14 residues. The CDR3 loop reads CASSYGGPGETQYF. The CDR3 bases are TGCGCCAGCAGCTACGGGGGCCCAGGGGAGACCCAGTACTTC.

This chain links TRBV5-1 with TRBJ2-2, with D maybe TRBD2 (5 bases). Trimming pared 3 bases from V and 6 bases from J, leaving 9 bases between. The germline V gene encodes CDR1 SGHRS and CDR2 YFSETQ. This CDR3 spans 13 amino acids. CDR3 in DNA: TGCGCCAGCAGCTCTGGTAGCGCCGGGGAGCTGTTTTTT. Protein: CASSSGSAGELFF.

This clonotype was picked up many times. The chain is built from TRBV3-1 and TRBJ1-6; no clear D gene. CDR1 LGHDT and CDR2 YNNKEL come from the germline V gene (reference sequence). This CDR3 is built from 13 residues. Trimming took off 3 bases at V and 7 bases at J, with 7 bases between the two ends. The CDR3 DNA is TGTGCCAGCAGCCACCCGGGAAATTCACCCCTCCACTTT. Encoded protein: CASSHPGNSPLHF. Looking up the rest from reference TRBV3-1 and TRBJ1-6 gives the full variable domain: DTAVSQTPKYLVTQMGNDKSIKCEQNLGHDTMYWYKQDSKKFLKIMFSYNNKELIINETVPNRFSPKSPDKAHLNLHINSLELGDSAVYFCASSHPGNSPLHFGNGTRLTVT.

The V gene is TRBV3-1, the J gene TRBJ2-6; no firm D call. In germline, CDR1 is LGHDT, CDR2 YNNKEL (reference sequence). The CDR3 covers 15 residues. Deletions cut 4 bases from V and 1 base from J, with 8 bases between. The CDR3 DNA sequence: TGTGCCAGCAGCCCCCCGCGTTCTGGGGCCAACGTCCTGACTTTC. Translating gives CASSPPRSGANVLTF.